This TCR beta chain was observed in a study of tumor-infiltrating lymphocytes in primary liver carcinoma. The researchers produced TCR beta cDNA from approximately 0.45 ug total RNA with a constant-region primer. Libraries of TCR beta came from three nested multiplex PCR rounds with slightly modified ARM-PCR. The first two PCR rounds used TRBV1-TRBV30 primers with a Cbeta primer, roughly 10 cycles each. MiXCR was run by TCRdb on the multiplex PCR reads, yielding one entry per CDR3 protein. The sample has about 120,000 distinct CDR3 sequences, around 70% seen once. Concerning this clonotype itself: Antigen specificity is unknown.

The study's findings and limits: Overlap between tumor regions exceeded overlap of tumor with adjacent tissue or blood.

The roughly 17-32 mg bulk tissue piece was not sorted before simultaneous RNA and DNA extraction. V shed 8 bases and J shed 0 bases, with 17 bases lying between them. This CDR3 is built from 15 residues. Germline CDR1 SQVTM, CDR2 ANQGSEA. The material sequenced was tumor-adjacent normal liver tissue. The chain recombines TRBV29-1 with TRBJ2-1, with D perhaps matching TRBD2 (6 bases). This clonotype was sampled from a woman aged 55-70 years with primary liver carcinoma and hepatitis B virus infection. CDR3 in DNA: TGCAGCTCCCGACAAGCGGGTTCCTCCTACAATGAGCAGTTCTTC. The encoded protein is CSSRQAGSSYNEQFF.